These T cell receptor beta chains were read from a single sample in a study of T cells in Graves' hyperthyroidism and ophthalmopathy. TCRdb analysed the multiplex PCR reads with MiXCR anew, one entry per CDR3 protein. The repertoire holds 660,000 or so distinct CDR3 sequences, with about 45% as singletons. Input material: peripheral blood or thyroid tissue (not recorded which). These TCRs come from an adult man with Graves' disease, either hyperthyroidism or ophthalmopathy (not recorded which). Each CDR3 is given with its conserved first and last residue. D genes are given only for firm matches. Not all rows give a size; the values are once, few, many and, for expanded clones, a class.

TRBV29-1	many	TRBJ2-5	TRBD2	TGCAGCGTTGAAGAAGAAGGCCTAGCGGGGTTAGAGACCCAGTACTTC	CSVEEEGLAGLETQYF
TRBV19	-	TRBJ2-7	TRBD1	TGTGCCAGTAGCCGGGACAGGACCTCCTACGAGCAGTACTTC	CASSRDRTSYEQYF
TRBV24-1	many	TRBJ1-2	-	TGTGCCACCAGTGGTGTAAATGGCTACACCTTC	CATSGVNGYTF
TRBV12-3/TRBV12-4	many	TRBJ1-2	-	TGTGCCAGCAGCCCCGGACAGCTGTATGGCTACACCTTC	CASSPGQLYGYTF
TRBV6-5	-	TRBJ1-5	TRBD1	TGTGCCATCAGTGAGGGGACAGGGGGCCAAGAGACCCAGCATTTT	CAISEGTGGQETQHF
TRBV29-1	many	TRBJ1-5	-	TGCAGCGCCGCGCCGGGGGATAGCAATCAGCCCCAGCATTTT	CSAAPGDSNQPQHF
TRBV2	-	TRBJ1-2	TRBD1	TGTGCCAGCAGCAAAGGGACAGCCTCTGGAAACACCTTC	CASSKGTASGNTF
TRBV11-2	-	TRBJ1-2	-	TGTGCCTATGCTAACTATGGCTACACCTTC	CAYANYGYTF
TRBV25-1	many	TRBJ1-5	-	TGTGCCAGCAGTGAATGGGGGCAGCCCCAGCATTTT	CASSEWGQPQHF
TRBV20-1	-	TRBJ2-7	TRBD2	TGCAGTGCTGGCGGGAGGGACCACGAGCAGTACTTC	CSAGGRDHEQYF
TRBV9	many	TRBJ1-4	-	TGTGCCAGCAGCGTAGTCGGGATTGGGGATGAAAAACTGTTTTTT	CASSVVGIGDEKLFF
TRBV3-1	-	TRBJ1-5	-	TGTGCCAGCAGCCAAGGCTGGGGCAATCAGCCCCAGCATTTT	CASSQGWGNQPQHF
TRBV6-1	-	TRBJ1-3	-	TGTGCCAGCAGCCAGAGGAACACCATATATTTT	CASSQRNTIYF
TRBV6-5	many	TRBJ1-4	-	TGTGCCAGCAGGGACACAGAGAATGAAAAACTGTTTTTT	CASRDTENEKLFF
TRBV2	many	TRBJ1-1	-	TGTGCCAGCAGTGAATTGGGCCCCGGGGGAGGGGGGAACACTGAAGCTTTCTTT	CASSELGPGGGGNTEAFF
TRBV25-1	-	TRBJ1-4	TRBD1	TGTGCCAGCACCGGACAGGGGCAGGAAAAACTGTTTTTT	CASTGQGQEKLFF
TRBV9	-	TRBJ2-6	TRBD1	TGTGCCAGCAAGGACAGGCGCTTTTCTGGGGCCAACGTCCTGACTTTC	CASKDRRFSGANVLTF
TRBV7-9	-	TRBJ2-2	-	TGTGCCAGCAGCTTAATAATTAATGGGGCCGGGGAGCTGTTTTTT	CASSLIINGAGELFF
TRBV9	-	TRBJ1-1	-	TGTGCCAGCAGCGTTTCCACGGACACTGAAGCTTTCTTT	CASSVSTDTEAFF
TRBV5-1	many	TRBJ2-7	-	TGCGCCAGCAGCTTGGCATTTGACGAGCAGTACTTC	CASSLAFDEQYF
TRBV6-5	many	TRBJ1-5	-	TGTGCCAGCAGTTCAGCCAATCAGCCCCAGCATTTT	CASSSANQPQHF
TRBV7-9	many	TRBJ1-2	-	TGTGCCAGCAGCTTAGAAGGGACATTTGGCTACACCTTC	CASSLEGTFGYTF
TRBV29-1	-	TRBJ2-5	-	TGCAGCGTTGAAGATCTTAGGGGGGTACGGGAGACCCAGTACTTC	CSVEDLRGVRETQYF
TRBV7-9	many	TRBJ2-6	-	TGTGCCAGCAGCTTAGGTGTGGGACGAAGCTCTGGGGCCAACGTCCTGACTTTC	CASSLGVGRSSGANVLTF
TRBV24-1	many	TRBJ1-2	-	TGTGCCACCAGTGATGGGCAGCAGGCTAACTATGGCTACACCTTC	CATSDGQQANYGYTF
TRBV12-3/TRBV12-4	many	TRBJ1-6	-	TGTGCCAGCAGTTCCGGATCGCTTAATTCACCCCTCCACTTT	CASSSGSLNSPLHF
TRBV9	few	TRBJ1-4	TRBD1	TGTGCCAGCGGGACAGGGGCAAAACTGTTTTTT	CASGTGAKLFF
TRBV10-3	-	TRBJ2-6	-	TGTGCCATCAGTGAGTCGGGCAGGGCCAACGTCCTGACTTTC	CAISESGRANVLTF
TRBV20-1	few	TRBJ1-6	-	TGCAGTGCTATTGGATTAGCGGATTCACCCCTCCACTTT	CSAIGLADSPLHF
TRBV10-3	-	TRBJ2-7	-	TGTGCCATCCGGACGGGGACCTCCTACGAGCAGTACTTC	CAIRTGTSYEQYF
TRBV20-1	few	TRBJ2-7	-	TGCAGTGCAAAAACTCCTAGCACGGGCGAGCAGTACTTC	CSAKTPSTGEQYF
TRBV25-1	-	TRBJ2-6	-	TGTGCCAGCAGTACCGACACCTTTACCTCCGGGACCAACGTCCTGACTTTC	CASSTDTFTSGTNVLTF
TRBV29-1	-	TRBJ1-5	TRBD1	TGCAGCCCAGGGACAGGGACCTTTAATCAGCCCCAGCATTTT	CSPGTGTFNQPQHF
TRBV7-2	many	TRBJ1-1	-	TGTGCCAGCGGCATCTTGACGAACACTGAAGCTTTCTTT	CASGILTNTEAFF
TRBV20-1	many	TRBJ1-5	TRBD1	TGCAGTGCCCGGACAGGGGGCGGCAATCAGCCCCAGCATTTT	CSARTGGGNQPQHF
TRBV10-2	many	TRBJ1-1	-	TGCGCCAGCAGTGACAGGCGGAACACTGAAGCTTTCTTT	CASSDRRNTEAFF
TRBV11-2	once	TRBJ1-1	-	TGTGCCAGCAGCTTAGGTGAGGCGGCTGAAGTTTTCTTT	CASSLGEAAEVFF
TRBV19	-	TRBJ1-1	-	TGTGCCAGTAGTCCGACTCTACGGACTGAAGCTTTCTTT	CASSPTLRTEAFF
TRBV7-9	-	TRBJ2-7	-	TGTGCCAGCATTAGCGGAGACTACGAGCAGTACTTC	CASISGDYEQYF
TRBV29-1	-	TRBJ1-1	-	TGCAGCGTATTGGGACATGACACTGAAGCTTTCTTT	CSVLGHDTEAFF
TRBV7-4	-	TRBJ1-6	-	TGTGCCAGCAGCTTTGGGCCTGGGGGTTCGCCCCTCCGCTTT	CASSFGPGGSPLRF
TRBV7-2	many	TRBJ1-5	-	TGTGCCAGCAGCCAAACCCCCAGTCGCAATCAGCCCCAGCATTTT	CASSQTPSRNQPQHF
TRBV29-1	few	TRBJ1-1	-	TGCAGCGTCGTCAGAGGAGAGGCTGAAGCTTTCTTT	CSVVRGEAEAFF
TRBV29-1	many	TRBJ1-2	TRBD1	TGCAGCGTCGAAGTACAGGGGAGAAGGGACTATGGCTACACCTTC	CSVEVQGRRDYGYTF
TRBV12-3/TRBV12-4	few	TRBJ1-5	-	TGTGCCAGCAGTGCTACCAGTAATCAGCCCCAGCATTTT	CASSATSNQPQHF
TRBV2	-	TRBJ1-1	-	TGTGCCAGCAGTTCAGGGGCCCGAACTGAAGCTTTCTTT	CASSSGARTEAFF
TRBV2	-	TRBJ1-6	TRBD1	TGTGCCAGCAGTCGACAGGGGTGGAATTCACCCCTCCACTTT	CASSRQGWNSPLHF
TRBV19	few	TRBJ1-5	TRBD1	TGTGCCAGTAGTCCACGCAGGGGGGCTGAATCTCCCCAGCATTTT	CASSPRRGAESPQHF
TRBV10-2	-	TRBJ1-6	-	TGCGCCAGCAGTGTTGGGGACTTTAATTCACCCCTCCACTTT	CASSVGDFNSPLHF
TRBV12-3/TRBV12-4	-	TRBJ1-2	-	TGTGCCAGCAGCATTGACAGTCGGTACTATGGCTACACCTTC	CASSIDSRYYGYTF
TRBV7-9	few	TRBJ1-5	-	TGTGCCAGCAGTATAAAGCCGGGACGCAATCAGCCCCAGCATTTT	CASSIKPGRNQPQHF
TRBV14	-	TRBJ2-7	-	TGTGCCAGCAGCCAAGGGCTGACTAGCTCCTACGAGCAGTACTTC	CASSQGLTSSYEQYF
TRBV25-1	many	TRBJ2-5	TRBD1	TGTGCCAGCAGTGAAATGACCGGGACAGGGGGCTTAGAGACCCAGTACTTC	CASSEMTGTGGLETQYF
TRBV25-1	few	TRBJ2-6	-	TGTGCCAGCAGCCATGAACAGGCGTCTGGGGCCAACGTCCTGACTTTC	CASSHEQASGANVLTF